This T cell receptor (beta chain) was recorded in a study of control samples from healthy donors and cancer patients (TCRdb year 2020). The protocol used for the library was the immunoSEQ multiplex PCR assay. Drawn from immuneACCESS, this table holds only the in-frame rearrangements with V and J called that TCRdb kept. Clones are partly lost; checked studies trace under half to an unresolved V gene and leave the rest unexplained. For this sample there are 75,000 or so clones; approximately 90% appear just once. The top ten constitute around 5.1% of the sample. A note on this clone: Its antigen remains undetermined. No much larger clone is present one base from it, and per-base qualities are unavailable.

The germline V gene (reference sequence) gives CDR1 as LNHDA and CDR2 as SQIVND. From cysteine to phenylalanine, the CDR3 is 17 amino acids long. Just CDR3 DNA is preserved here, 51 bases in frame from base 1. The junction shows trimming of 3 bases on V and 0 bases on J, and the gene matches do not reach 8 bases of it. Material: PBMCs. The origin of this receptor is a man aged 55 to 69 with colorectal cancer. The V gene is TRBV19 and the J gene is TRBJ1-2; 9 nucleotides in the junction match TRBD1. Read as DNA, the sequence is TGTGCCAGTAGTATGGGGAAGACAGGGGGGACTAACTATGGCTACACCTTC. It specifies CASSMGKTGGTNYGYTF.